Reported below is one T cell receptor (beta chain). The source of the sample is a study of blood T cell repertoires in COVID-19. The wider study: Nucleic acid was either cDNA or gDNA, and it came from T cells, B-cell-depleted T cells, or PBMCs.

Patients in Seattle were enrolled during active infection, then followed longitudinally. Germline CDR1 and CDR2: ENHRY and SYGVKD. The CDR3 spans 15 residues. The ends lost 5 bases at V and 0 bases at J; junction bases unmatched: 6. Only in-frame clones appear in the TCRdb table, and some are missing; sequencing was by immunoSEQ multiplex PCR. The sample lists roughly 230,000 clones, around 89% occurring once. The TCR comes from a woman aged 60 to 75 with COVID-19, enrolled during active disease. Sequencing used peripheral blood. The chain carries TRBV10-3 and TRBJ1-1, with 7 bases matching TRBD1. The CDR3 spells CAISSTRGVNTEAFF. The CDR3 DNA reads TGTGCCATCAGTTCCACCAGGGGGGTGAACACTGAAGCTTTCTTT.